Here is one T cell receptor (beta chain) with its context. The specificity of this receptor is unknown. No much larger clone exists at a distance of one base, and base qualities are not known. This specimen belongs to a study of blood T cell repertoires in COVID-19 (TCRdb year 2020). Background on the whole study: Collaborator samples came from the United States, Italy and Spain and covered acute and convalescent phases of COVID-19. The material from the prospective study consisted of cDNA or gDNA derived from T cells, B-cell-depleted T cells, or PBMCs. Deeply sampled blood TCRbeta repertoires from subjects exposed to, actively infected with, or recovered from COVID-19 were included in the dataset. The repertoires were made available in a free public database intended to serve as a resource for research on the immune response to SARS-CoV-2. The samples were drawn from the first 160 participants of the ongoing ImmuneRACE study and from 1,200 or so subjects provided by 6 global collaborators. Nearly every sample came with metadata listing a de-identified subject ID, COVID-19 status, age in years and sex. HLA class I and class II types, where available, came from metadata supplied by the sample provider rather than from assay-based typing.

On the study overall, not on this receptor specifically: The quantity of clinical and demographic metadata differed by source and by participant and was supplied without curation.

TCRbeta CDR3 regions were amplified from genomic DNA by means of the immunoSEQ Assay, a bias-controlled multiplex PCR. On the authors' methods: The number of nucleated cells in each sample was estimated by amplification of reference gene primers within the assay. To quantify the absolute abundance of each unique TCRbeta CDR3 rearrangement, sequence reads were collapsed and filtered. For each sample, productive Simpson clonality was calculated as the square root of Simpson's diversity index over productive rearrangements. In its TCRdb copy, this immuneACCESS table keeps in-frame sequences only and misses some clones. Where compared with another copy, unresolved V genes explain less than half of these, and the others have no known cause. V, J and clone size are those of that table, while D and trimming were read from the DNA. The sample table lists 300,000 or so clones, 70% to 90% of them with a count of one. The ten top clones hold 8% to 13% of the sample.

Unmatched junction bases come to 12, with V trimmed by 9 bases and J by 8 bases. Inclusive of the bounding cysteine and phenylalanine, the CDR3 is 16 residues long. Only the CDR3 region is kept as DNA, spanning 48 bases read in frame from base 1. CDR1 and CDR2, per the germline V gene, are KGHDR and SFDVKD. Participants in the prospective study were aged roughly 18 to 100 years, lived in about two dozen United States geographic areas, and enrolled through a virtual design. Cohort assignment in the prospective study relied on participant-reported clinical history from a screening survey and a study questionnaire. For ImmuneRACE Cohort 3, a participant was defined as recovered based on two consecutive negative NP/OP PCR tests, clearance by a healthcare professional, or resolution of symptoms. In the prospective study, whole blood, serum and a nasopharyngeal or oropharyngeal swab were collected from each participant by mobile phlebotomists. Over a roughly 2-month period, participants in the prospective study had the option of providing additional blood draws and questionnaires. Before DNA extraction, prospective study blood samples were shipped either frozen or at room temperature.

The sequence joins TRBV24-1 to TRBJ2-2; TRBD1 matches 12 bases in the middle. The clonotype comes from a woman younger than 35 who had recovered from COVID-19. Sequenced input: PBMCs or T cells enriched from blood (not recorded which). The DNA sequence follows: TGTGCCACCTCTCAACCGGGACAGGGGGCGTCAGGGGAGCTGTTTTTT. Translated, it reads CATSQPGQGASGELFF.